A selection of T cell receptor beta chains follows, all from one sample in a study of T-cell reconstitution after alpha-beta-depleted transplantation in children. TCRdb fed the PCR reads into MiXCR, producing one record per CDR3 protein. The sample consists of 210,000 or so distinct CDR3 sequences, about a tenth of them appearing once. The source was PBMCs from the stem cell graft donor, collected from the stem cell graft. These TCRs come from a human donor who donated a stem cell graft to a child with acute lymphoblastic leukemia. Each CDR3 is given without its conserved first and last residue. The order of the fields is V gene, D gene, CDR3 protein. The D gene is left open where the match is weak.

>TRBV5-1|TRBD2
ASSLGYGGALQDNEQF
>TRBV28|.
ASSFGSAYEQY
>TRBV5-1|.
ASSLARGASYEQY
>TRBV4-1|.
ASSQDPQDALAGELF
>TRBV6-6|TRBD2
ASSGGTTTDQY
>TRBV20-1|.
SAIRGAEDSPLH
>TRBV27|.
ASSLSLGQTRQY
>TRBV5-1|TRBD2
ASSLGNERGYNEQF
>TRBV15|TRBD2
ATSSGLAGYTDTQY
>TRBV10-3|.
AISESRRTGELF
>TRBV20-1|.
SARGQGGAF
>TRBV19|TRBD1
ASSPPTGGRWGEQY
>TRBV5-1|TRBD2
ASGAGGGGRETQY
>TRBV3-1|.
ASSQVSRGDYGYT
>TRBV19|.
ASSNHIRGLHYGYT
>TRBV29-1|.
SVEKGLTGELF
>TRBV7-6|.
ASSFRNSQETQY
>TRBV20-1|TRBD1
SARDPWTGGNTGELF
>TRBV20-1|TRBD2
SARWQRGSNVNEQF
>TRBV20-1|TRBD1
SARAGTGSTEAF
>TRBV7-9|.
ASSLVATSMQETQY
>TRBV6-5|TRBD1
ASSYSRDSYGYT
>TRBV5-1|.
ASSLQPGDVWEQF
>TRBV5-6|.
ASSFSRDRRHTDTQY
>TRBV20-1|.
SARDPVSGELF
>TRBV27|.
ASSSQGVNTEAF